This TCR beta chain was identified during a study of control samples from healthy donors and cancer patients. The repertoire was sequenced with immunoSEQ multiplex PCR; TCRdb's copy has only in-frame clones and lacks some. The repertoire includes roughly 59,000 clones, 92% of them detected once, and 1.5% to 2% sits in the top ten. This clone was seen just once. From germline, CDR1 is SGDLS and CDR2 YYNGEE. The junction had 3 bases not matched to a gene; V was cut back by 1 base and J by 2 bases. CDR3 length: 15 amino acids. The specimen sequenced was PBMCs. This chain links TRBV9 with TRBJ2-3; 8 positions agree with TRBD2. The sequence came from a man aged 35-49 years with colorectal cancer. CDR3 sequence (DNA): TGTGCCAGCAGCGTACTCGGGGGGGACACAGATACGCAGTATTTT. It translates to CASSVLGGDTDTQYF.